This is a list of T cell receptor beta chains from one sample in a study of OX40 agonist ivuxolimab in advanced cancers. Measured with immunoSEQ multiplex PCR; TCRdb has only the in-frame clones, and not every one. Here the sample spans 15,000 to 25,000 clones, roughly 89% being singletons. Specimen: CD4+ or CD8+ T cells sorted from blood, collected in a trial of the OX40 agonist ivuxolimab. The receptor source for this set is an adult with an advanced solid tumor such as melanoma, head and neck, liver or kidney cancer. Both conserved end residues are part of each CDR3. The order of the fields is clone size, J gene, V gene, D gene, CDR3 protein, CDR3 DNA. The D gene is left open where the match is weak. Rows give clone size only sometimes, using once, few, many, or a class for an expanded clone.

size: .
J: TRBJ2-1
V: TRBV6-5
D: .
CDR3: CASSYSTNEQFF
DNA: TGTGCCAGCAGTTACTCGACCAATGAGCAGTTCTTC

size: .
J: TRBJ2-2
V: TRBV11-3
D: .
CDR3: CASSWGRGLGEILAGELFF
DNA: TGTGCCAGCAGCTGGGGACGAGGGCTAGGGGAAATTTTGGCCGGGGAGCTGTTTTTT

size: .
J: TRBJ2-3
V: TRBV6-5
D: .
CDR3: CASSFRGGVDTQYF
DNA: TGTGCCAGCAGTTTCCGAGGGGGGGTCGATACGCAGTATTTT

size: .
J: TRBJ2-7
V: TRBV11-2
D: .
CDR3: CASRDASYEQYF
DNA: TGTGCCAGCCGGGACGCCTCCTACGAGCAGTACTTC

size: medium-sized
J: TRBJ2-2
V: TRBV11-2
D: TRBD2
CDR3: CASSLGLAGPPNTGELFF
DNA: TGTGCCAGCAGCTTAGGTCTAGCGGGACCACCAAACACCGGGGAGCTGTTTTTT

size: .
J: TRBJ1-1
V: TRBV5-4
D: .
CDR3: CASSSMGFEAFF
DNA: TGTGCCAGCAGCTCGATGGGATTTGAAGCTTTCTTT

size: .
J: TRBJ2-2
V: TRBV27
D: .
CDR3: CASRGYGSGENTGELFF
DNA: TGTGCCAGCAGGGGTTACGGTAGCGGAGAGAACACCGGGGAGCTGTTTTTT

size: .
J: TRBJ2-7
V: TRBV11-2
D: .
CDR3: CASSAVKDFYEQYF
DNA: TGTGCCAGCAGCGCTGTGAAGGACTTCTACGAGCAGTACTTC

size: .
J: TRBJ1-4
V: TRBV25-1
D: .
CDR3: CASKKGEKLFF
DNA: TGTGCCAGCAAAAAAGGTGAAAAACTGTTTTTT

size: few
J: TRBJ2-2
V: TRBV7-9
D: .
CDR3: CASSLGGYTGELFF
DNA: TGTGCCAGCAGCTTAGGGGGGTACACCGGGGAGCTGTTTTTT

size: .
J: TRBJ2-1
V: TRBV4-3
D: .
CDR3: CAGPDGYNEQFF
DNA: TGCGCCGGACCCGACGGATACAATGAGCAGTTCTTC

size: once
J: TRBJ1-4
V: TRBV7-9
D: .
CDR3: CASSLVHLKVPNEKLFF
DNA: TGTGCCAGCAGCTTAGTTCATCTTAAAGTCCCTAATGAAAAACTGTTTTTT

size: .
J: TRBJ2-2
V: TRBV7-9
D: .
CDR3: CASSAGAAGELFF
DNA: TGTGCCAGCAGCGCAGGGGCCGCCGGGGAGCTGTTTTTT

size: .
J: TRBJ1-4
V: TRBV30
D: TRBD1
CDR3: CAWSVWDSGEKLFF
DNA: TGTGCCTGGAGTGTATGGGACAGTGGGGAAAAACTGTTTTTT

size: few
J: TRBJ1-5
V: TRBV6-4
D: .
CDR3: CASSYAGRNQPQHF
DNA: TGTGCCAGCAGTTACGCGGGACGAAATCAGCCCCAGCATTTT

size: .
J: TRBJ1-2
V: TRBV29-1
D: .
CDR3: CSVEGAGGRYGYTF
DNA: TGCAGCGTTGAAGGGGCAGGTGGAAGGTATGGCTACACCTTC

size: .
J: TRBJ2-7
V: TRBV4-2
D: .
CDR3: CASSQEGRESYEQYF
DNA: TGTGCCAGCAGCCAAGAAGGACGAGAGTCGTACGAGCAGTACTTC

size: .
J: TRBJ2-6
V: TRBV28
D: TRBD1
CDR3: CASTDRVGSGANVLTF
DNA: TGTGCCAGCACGGACAGGGTCGGGTCTGGGGCCAACGTCCTGACTTTC

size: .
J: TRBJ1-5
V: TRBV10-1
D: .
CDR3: CASRSQVNSNQPQHF
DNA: TGCGCCAGCAGAAGCCAGGTTAATAGCAATCAGCCCCAGCATTTT

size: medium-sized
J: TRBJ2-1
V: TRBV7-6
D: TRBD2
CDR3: CASSLVALAGNEQFF
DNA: TGTGCCAGCAGCTTAGTAGCCTTAGCGGGGAATGAGCAGTTCTTC

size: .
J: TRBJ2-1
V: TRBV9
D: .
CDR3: CASSVMGEAYNEQFF
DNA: TGTGCCAGCAGCGTGATGGGGGAAGCCTACAATGAGCAGTTCTTC

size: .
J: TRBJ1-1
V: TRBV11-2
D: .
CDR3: CASSPGVMAEAFF
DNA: TGTGCCAGCAGCCCAGGGGTTATGGCTGAAGCTTTCTTT

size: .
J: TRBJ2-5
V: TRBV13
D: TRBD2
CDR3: CASSSPAGVPETQYF
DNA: TGTGCCAGCAGCTCCCCAGCGGGAGTACCAGAGACCCAGTACTTC

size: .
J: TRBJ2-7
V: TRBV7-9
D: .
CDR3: CASSTGYEQYF
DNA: TGTGCCAGCAGCACGGGCTACGAGCAGTACTTC

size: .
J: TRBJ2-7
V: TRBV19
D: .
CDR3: CASSSGTPSSYEQYF
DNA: TGTGCCAGTAGTTCCGGGACGCCGAGCTCCTACGAGCAGTACTTC

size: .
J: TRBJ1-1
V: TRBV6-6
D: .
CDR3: CASSYPQGGRAFF
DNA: TGTGCCAGCAGTTACCCCCAAGGAGGGAGGGCTTTCTTT

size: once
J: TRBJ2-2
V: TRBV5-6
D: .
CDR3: CASSLDPGRSNTGELFF
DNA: TGTGCCAGCAGCTTGGATCCGGGACGGTCGAACACCGGGGAGCTGTTTTTT

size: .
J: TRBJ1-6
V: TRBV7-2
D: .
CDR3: CASSPVGGYSPLHF
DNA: TGTGCCAGCAGCCCCGTTGGAGGGTATTCACCCCTCCACTTT

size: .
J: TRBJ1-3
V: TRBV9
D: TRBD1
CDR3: CASSVGGGEGNTIYF
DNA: TGTGCCAGCAGCGTAGGAGGGGGCGAAGGAAACACCATATATTTT

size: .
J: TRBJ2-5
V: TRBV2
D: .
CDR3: CASSGGHGEETQYF
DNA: TGTGCCAGCAGTGGGGGCCACGGGGAAGAGACCCAGTACTTC

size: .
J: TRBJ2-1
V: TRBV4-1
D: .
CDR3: CASSQANEQFF
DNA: TGCGCCAGCAGCCAGGCCAATGAGCAGTTCTTC

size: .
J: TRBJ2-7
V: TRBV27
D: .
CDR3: CASSLSGNEQYF
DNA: TGTGCCAGCAGTTTATCAGGGAACGAGCAGTACTTC

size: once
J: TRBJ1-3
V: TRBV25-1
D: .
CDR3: CASSEQGSGNTIYF
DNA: TGTGCCAGCAGTGAACAGGGCTCTGGAAACACCATATATTTT

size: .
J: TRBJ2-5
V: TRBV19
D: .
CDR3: CASSIVQKGLAYQETQYF
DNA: TGTGCCAGTAGTATAGTTCAAAAGGGGCTAGCGTACCAAGAGACCCAGTACTTC

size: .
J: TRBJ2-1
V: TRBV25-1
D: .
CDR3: CASSDTSRQAVNNEQFF
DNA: TGTGCCAGCAGTGATACGTCACGACAGGCTGTAAACAATGAGCAGTTCTTC

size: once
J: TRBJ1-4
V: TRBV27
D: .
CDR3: CASSYQGGEKLFF
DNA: TGTGCCAGCAGTTACCAGGGTGGCGAAAAACTGTTTTTT

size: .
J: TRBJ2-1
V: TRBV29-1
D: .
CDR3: CSVLFRVKQFF
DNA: TGCAGCGTTCTGTTTCGCGTCAAGCAGTTCTTC

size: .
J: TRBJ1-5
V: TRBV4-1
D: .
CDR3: CASSPNGGGNQPQHF
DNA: TGCGCCAGCAGCCCAAACGGGGGTGGCAATCAGCCCCAGCATTTT

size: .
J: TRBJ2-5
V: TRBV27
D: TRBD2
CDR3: CASSPIAGGNQETQYF
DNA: TGTGCCAGCAGTCCTATAGCGGGAGGAAACCAAGAGACCCAGTACTTC

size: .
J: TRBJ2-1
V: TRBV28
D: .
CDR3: CASRTIVGSYNEQFF
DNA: TGTGCCAGCAGGACGATAGTTGGGTCCTACAATGAGCAGTTCTTC

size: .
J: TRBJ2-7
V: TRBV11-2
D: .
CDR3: CASSQTGTFYEQYF
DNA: TGTGCCAGCAGCCAAACAGGGACCTTTTACGAGCAGTACTTC

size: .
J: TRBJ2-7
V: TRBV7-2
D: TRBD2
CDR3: CASSLSYGLASEQYF
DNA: TGTGCCAGCAGCTTGAGTTACGGACTAGCGAGCGAGCAGTACTTC

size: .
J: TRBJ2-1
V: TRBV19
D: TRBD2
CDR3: CASSLAEGNEQFF
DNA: TGTGCCAGTAGCCTAGCGGAGGGGAATGAGCAGTTCTTC

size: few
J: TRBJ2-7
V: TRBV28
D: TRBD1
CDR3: CASSLSRGTGGHEQYF
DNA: TGTGCCAGCAGTTTATCCCGAGGGACAGGGGGCCACGAGCAGTACTTC

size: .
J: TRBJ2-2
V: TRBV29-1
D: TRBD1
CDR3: CSAAGTGNTGELFF
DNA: TGCAGCGCAGCTGGGACAGGGAACACCGGGGAGCTGTTTTTT

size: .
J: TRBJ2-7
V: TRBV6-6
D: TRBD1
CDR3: CASSYGTGEARYEQYF
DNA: TGTGCCAGCAGTTACGGGACAGGAGAAGCCCGTTACGAGCAGTACTTC

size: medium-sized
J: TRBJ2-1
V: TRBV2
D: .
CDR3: CASSGPGESTNEQFF
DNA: TGTGCCAGCAGTGGGCCGGGGGAGTCGACAAATGAGCAGTTCTTC

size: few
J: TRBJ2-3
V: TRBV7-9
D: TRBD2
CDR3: CASSSSLAGLDRRTQYF
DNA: TGTGCCAGCAGCTCTTCTTTAGCGGGGCTTGACCGTCGGACGCAGTATTTT

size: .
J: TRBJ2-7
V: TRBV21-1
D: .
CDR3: CASSRPGGYEQYF
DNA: TGTGCCAGCAGCCGCCCAGGGGGCTACGAGCAGTACTTC

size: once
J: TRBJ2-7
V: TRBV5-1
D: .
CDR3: CASSLGGLSVQYF
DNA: TGCGCCAGCAGCTTGGGGGGACTTTCAGTGCAGTACTTC

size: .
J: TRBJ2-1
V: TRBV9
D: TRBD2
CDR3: CASSPPSAREGYNEQFF
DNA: TGTGCCAGCAGCCCACCCTCGGCGCGGGAGGGCTATAATGAGCAGTTCTTC

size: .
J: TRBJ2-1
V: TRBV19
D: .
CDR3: CASSTKQNSYNEQFF
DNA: TGTGCCAGTAGTACCAAACAGAACTCCTACAATGAGCAGTTCTTC

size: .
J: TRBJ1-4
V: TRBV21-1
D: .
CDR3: CASSGPDRGYEKLFF
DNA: TGTGCCAGCAGCGGCCCGGACAGGGGGTATGAAAAACTGTTTTTT

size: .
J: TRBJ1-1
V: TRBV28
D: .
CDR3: CASSFLRDNTEAFF
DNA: TGTGCCAGCAGCTTTCTGAGGGACAACACTGAAGCTTTCTTT

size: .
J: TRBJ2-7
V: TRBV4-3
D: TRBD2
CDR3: CASSQDIAGGPEQYF
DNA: TGCGCCAGCAGCCAAGACATAGCGGGAGGGCCGGAGCAGTACTTC

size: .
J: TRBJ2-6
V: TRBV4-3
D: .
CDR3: CASSPDGASSGANVLTF
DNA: TGCGCCAGCTCCCCGGACGGGGCGAGCTCTGGGGCCAACGTCCTGACTTTC

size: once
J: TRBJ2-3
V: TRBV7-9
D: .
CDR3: CASSLEGPPSDTQYF
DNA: TGTGCCAGCAGCTTAGAAGGCCCCCCTTCAGATACGCAGTATTTT

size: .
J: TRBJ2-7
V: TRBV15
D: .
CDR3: CATSRDLGRVYEQYF
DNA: TGTGCCACCAGCAGAGATCTGGGCAGGGTTTACGAGCAGTACTTC